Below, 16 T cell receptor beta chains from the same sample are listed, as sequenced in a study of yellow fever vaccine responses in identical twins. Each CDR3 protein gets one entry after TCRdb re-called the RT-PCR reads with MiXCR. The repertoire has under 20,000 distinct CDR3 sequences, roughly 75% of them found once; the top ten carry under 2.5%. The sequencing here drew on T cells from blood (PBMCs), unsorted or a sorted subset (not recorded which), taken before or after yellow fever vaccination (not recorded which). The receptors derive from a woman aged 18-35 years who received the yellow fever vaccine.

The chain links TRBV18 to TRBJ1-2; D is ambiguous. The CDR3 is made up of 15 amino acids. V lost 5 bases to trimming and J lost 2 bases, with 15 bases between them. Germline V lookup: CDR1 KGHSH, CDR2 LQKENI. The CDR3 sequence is CASSSEHQLNYGYTF. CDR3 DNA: TGTGCCAGCTCATCAGAACACCAACTCAACTATGGCTACACCTTC.

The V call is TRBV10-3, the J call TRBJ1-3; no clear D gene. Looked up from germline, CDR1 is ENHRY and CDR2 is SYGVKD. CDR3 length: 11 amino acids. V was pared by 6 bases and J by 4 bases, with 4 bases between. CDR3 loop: CAISRGNTIYF. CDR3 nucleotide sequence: TGTGCCATCAGCAGAGGAAACACCATATATTTT.

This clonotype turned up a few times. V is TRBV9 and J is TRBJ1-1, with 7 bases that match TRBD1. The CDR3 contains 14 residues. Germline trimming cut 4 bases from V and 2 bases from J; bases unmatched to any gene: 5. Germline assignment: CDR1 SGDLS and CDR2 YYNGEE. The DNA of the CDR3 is TGTGCCAGCAGCAACCGGGACAGAAACACTGAAGCTTTCTTT. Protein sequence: CASSNRDRNTEAFF.

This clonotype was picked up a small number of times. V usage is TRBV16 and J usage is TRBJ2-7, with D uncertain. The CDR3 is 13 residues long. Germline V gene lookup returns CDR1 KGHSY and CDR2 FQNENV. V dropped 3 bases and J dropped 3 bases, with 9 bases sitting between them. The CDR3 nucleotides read TGTGCCAGCAGCCAGTTTTTGAACTACGAGCAGTACTTC. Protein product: CASSQFLNYEQYF.

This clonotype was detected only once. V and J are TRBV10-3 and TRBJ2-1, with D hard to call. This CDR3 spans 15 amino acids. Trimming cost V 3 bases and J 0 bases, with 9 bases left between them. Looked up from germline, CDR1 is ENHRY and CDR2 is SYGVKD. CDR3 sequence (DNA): TGTGCCATCAGTGACGAGAGAAGCTCCTACAATGAGCAGTTCTTC. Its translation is CAISDERSSYNEQFF.

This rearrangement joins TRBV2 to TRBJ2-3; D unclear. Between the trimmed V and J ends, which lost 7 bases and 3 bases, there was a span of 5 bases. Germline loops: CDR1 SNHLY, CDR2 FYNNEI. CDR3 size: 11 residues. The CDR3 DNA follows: TGTGCCAGCACCGCAACAGATACGCAGTATTTT. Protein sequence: CASTATDTQYF.

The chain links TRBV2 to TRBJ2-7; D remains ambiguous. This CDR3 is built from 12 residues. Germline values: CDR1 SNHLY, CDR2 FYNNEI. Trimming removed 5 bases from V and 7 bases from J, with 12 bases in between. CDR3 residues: CASSLLPGEQYV. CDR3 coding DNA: TGTGCCAGCAGTCTCCTCCCTGGGGAGCAGTACGTC.

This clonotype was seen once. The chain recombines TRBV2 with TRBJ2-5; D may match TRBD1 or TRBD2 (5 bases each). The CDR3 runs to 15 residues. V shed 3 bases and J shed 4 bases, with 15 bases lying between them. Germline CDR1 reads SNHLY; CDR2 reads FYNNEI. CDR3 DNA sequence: TGTGCCAGCAGTGAGGAGGCCCTTGGGGGAGAGACCCAGTACTTC. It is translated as CASSEEALGGETQYF.

CDR3 residues: CASRGLAQNEQFF. The CDR3 DNA is TGTGCCAGCAGAGGGCTAGCCCAGAATGAGCAGTTCTTC. This rearrangement joins TRBV13 to TRBJ2-1, with a possible D match to TRBD2 (5 bases). Germline V lookup: CDR1 PRHDT, CDR2 FYEKMQ (reference sequence). V shed 6 bases and J shed 7 bases, with 13 bases lying between them. The CDR3 extends over 13 amino acids.

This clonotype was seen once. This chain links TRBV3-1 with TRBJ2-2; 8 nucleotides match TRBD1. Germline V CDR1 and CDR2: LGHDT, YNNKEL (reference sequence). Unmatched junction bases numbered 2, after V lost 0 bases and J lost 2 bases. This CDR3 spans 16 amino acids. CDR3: CASSQDGTGNTGELFF. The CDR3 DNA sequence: TGTGCCAGCAGCCAAGACGGGACAGGAAACACCGGGGAGCTGTTTTTT.

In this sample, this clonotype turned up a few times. The CDR3 DNA reads TGTGCCAGCAGCCAAGATGGCACAGGGCCGAACACTGAAGCTTTCTTT. Translation: CASSQDGTGPNTEAFF. V gene TRBV3-1 combines with J gene TRBJ1-1; D possibly corresponds to TRBD1 (6 bases). The germline gives CDR1 LGHDT, CDR2 YNNKEL (reference sequence). This CDR3 is built from 16 residues. V lost 0 bases to trimming and J lost 1 base, with 12 bases between them. Drawing the rest from reference TRBV3-1 and TRBJ1-1, the complete variable domain is DTAVSQTPKYLVTQMGNDKSIKCEQNLGHDTMYWYKQDSKKFLKIMFSYNNKELIINETVPNRFSPKSPDKAHLNLHINSLELGDSAVYFCASSQDGTGPNTEAFFGQGTRLTVV.

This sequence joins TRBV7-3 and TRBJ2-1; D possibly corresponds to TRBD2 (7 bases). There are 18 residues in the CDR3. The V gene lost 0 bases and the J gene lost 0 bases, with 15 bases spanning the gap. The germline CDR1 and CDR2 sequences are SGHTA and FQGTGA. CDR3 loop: CASSLTLVRGPSYNEQFF. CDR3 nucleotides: TGTGCCAGCAGCTTAACCCTGGTGCGGGGGCCCTCCTACAATGAGCAGTTCTTC. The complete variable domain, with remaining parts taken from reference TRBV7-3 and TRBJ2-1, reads GAGVSQTPSNKVTEKGKYVELRCDPISGHTALYWYRQSLGQGPEFLIYFQGTGAADDSGLPNDRFFAVRPEGSVSTLKIQRTERGDSAVYLCASSLTLVRGPSYNEQFFGPGTRLTVL.

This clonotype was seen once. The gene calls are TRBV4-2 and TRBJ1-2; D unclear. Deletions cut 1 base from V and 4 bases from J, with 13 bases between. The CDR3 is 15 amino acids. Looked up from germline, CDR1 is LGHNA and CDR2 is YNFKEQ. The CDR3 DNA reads TGTGCCAGCAGCCAAGGTGGCGGAGAAAGCTATGGCTACACCTTC. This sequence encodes CASSQGGGESYGYTF.

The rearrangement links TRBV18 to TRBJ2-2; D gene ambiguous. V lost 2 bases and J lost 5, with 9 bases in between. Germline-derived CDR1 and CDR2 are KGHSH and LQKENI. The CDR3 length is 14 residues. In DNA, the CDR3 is TGTGCCAGCTCACCAGCGGTGTCAACCGGGGAGCTGTTTTTT. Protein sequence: CASSPAVSTGELFF.

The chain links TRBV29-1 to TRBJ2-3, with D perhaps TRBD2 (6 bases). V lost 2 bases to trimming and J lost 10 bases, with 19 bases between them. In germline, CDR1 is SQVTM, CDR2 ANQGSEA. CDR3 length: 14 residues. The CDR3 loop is CSVEIGTPRRAQYF. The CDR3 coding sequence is TGCAGCGTTGAAATCGGGACCCCACGGAGGGCGCAGTATTTT.

For the CDR3, the DNA is TGCGCCAGCAGCCCCATACTAGCGGGGGGGCGAGAGACCCAGTACTTC. Translating gives CASSPILAGGRETQYF. The chain has TRBV4-1 and TRBJ2-5; 13 bases line up with TRBD2. V was pared by 4 bases and J by 4 bases, with 6 bases of the junction left unmatched. CDR1 is MGHRA and CDR2 is YSYEKL in the germline V gene. There are 16 residues in the CDR3.